This TCR beta chain is drawn from a study of blood T cell repertoires in COVID-19 (dated by TCRdb to the early 2020s). General notes on the study: Samples covering the acute and convalescent phases of COVID-19 were provided by collaborators in the United States, Italy and Spain. The samples were drawn from two sources: the first 160 participants of the ongoing ImmuneRACE study, and over 1,000 subjects contributed by 6 global collaborators. The prospective study material was composed of cDNA or gDNA derived from T cells, B-cell-depleted T cells, or PBMCs. A freely available public database, intended as a resource for researchers studying the immune response to SARS-CoV-2, is where the repertoires were released. Sample metadata almost always included a de-identified subject ID, COVID-19 status, age in years and sex. Where available, HLA class I and class II types were taken from metadata supplied by the sample provider and were not determined by assay-based typing. Subjects who had been exposed to COVID-19, were actively infected with it, or had recovered from it provided the deeply sampled blood TCRbeta repertoires that made up the dataset. Overall results and qualifications from the work: The amount of clinical and demographic metadata varied by source and participant and was provided uncurated.

The immunoSEQ Assay, a bias-controlled multiplex PCR, was used to amplify TCRbeta CDR3 regions from genomic DNA. The published analysis was carried out like this. Nucleated cell counts per sample were estimated from amplification of reference gene primers within the assay. To quantify the absolute abundance of each unique TCRbeta CDR3 rearrangement, sequence reads were collapsed and filtered. For each sample, productive Simpson clonality was calculated by taking the square root of Simpson's diversity index across productive rearrangements. The source is immuneACCESS, and TCRdb retained only in-frame sequences with V and J called. Part of the clones is not carried over; for the studies checked, unresolved V genes explain less than half of this, and the remainder is unexplained. V and J calls and clone size follow that table, whereas D and trimming were derived from the DNA. The sample records a few hundred thousand clones, 87% of which are singletons. The ten most abundant clones make up more than 8.5% of the sample.

This clone was seen only once. No antigen is known for it. No qualities accompany the bases; no much larger clone lies one base away. Participants in the prospective study were enrolled through a virtual design, were aged roughly 18 to 100 years, and lived in roughly 24 United States geographic areas. In the prospective study, participants were assigned to cohorts based on the clinical history participants reported in a screening survey and a study questionnaire. ImmuneRACE Cohort 3 recovered participants were defined by two consecutive negative NP/OP PCR tests, healthcare professional clearance, or symptom resolution. In the prospective study, mobile phlebotomists collected whole blood, serum and a nasopharyngeal or oropharyngeal swab from each participant. Over an approximately 2-month period, participants in the prospective study had the option of providing additional blood draws and questionnaires. Prospective study blood samples were shipped either frozen or at room temperature before DNA extraction.

The sequencing sample was made of PBMCs or T cells enriched from blood (not recorded which). This TCR was recovered from a woman younger than 35 who had recovered from COVID-19.

The bases read TGTGCCAGTAGCACTTTCCTGAGCGGGAGGGCCTTCGGGGAGCTGTTTTTT. The translation is CASSTFLSGRAFGELFF. The chain links TRBV19 with TRBJ2-2, and 10 junction bases match TRBD2. Taken from cysteine to phenylalanine, the CDR3 has 17 residues. Kept here is only the CDR3 DNA, which spans 51 bases and is read in frame from base 1. According to the germline V gene (reference sequence), CDR1 reads LNHDA and CDR2 reads SQIVND. After removal of 6 bases from V and 7 bases from J, the junction retains 14 bases not matched to a gene.